This T cell receptor beta chain emerged from a study of neurological immune-mediated disorders. Whenever a sequencing run was performed, it yielded over 190 million TCR-beta sequences from 15-18 subjects. From the 5' RACE reads, TCRdb called clonotypes with MiXCR, one entry per CDR3 protein. The table lists about 41,000 distinct CDR3 sequences, more than 12% of them singletons. Study outcomes and limitations: HTLV-1-associated myelopathy had the most TCR clonal expansion, and multiple sclerosis had the least, less than healthy controls.

The sorted libraries drew on roughly 1 million T cells that were CD4+ or CD8+. V shed 3 bases and J 10 bases; nucleotides not matched to a gene: 2. The V gene's germline CDR1 is SGHVS and CDR2 FQNEAQ. CDR3 size: 13 residues. This clonotype has ten or more counts. Its antigen remains unidentified. This receptor was taken from a woman aged 60-70 years with HTLV-1-associated myelopathy (HAM/TSP). This chain joins TRBV7-8 and TRBJ2-7, with TRBD2 matching over 14 bases. Material: CD4+ T cells from blood. This chain's CDR3 is CASSFGLAGGQYF. CDR3 bases: TGTGCCAGCAGCTTCGGACTAGCGGGGGGTCAGTACTTC.